The following is a T cell receptor beta chain sequence with its context. This CDR3 comprises 15 residues. Survey-level resolution applied to immunoSEQ assay v3.0. Samples were sequenced targeting roughly 40,000-50,000 T-cell genomes each. Measured with immunoSEQ multiplex PCR; TCRdb has only the in-frame clones, and not every one. The repertoire holds about 35,000 clones, with about four fifths as singletons. The sample originates from a study of long-term antiretroviral therapy in people with HIV. The chain carries TRBV21-1 and TRBJ1-3; the table gives TRBD1 as D, unverified against the DNA. TRBV21-1 is shown as a pseudogene. This clonotype was obtained from a man aged 45 to 65 with HIV. The specimen was unsorted PBMCs, collected 3 years after starting antiretroviral therapy. CDR3 DNA sequence: TGTGCCAGCACCTGGGCGATAGGTTTTGGAAACACCATATATTTT. It yields the protein CASTWAIGFGNTIYF.